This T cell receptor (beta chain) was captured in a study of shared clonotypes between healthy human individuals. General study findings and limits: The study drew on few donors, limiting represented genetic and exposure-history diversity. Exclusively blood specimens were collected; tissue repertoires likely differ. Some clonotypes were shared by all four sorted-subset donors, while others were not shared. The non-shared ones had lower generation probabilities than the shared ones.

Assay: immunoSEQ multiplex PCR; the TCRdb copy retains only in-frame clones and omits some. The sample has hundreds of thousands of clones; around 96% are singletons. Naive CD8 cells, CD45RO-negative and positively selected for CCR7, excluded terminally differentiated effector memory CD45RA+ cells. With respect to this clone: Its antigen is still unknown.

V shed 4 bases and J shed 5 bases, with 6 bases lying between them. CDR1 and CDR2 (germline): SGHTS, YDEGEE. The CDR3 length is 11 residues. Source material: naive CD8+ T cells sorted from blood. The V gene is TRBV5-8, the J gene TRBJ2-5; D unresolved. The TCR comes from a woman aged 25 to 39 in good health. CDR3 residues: CASSPRETQYF. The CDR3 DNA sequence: TGTGCCAGCAGCCCAAGGGAGACCCAGTACTTC. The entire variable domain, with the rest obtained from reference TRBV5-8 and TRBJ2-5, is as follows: EAGVTQSPTHLIKTRGQQATLRCSPISGHTSVYWYQQALGLGLQFLLWYDEGEERNRGNFPPRFSGRQFPNYSSELNVNALELEDSALYLCASSPRETQYFGPGTRLLVL.